One sample yielded the 10 T cell receptor beta chains listed below, sequenced in a study of T-cell reconstitution after alpha-beta-depleted transplantation in children. The authors prepared the TCRbeta library with unique molecular identifiers. TCRdb fed the PCR reads into MiXCR, producing one record per CDR3 protein. This sample yields roughly 490,000 distinct CDR3 sequences, of which more than 9.5% are seen a single time; less than 15% belongs to the top ten. The material sequenced was PBMCs, mostly from graft donor cells, taken 180 days after TCRalphabeta/CD19-depleted stem cell transplant. The receptors were gathered from a female patient aged 2-9 years who had a stem cell transplant for aplastic anemia, so the T cells may come from the graft donor.

J is TRBJ2-3 and V is TRBV7-2; TRBD2 aligns across 10 bases. J lost 2 bases, V lost 2 bases, and 7 bases had no gene match. Looked up from germline, CDR1 is SGHTA and CDR2 is FQGNSA. The CDR3 loop spans 17 amino acids. The CDR3 reads CASSLFTGLAVTDTQYF. The DNA for the CDR3 is TGTGCCAGCAGCTTATTTACCGGACTAGCGGTCACAGATACGCAGTATTTT.

In its sample, this clonotype was seen a few times. The rearrangement uses TRBV29-1 and TRBJ2-1, with 10 bases identical to TRBD2. CDR3 length: 17 amino acids. With V trimmed by 2 bases and J by 1 base, 8 bases remained unmatched. Per the germline V gene, CDR1 is SQVTM and CDR2 is ANQGSEA. The CDR3 DNA follows: TGCAGCGTTGAACCTAGCGGGAGATTCAGGTCCTACAATGAGCAGTTCTTC. Its translation: CSVEPSGRFRSYNEQFF.

This clonotype showed up many times. This chain uses TRBV5-1 with TRBJ2-2; D not certain. The CDR3 spans 17 residues. Between the trimmed V and J ends, which lost 4 bases and 0 bases, there was a span of 16 bases. Germline loops: CDR1 SGHRS, CDR2 YFSETQ. The CDR3, as DNA: TGCGCCAGCAGCCTTTCAGACGGGCCCCCGAACACCGGGGAGCTGTTTTTT. This codes for CASSLSDGPPNTGELFF.

This clonotype was counted a few times. The CDR3 nucleotides are TGCAGTGCTAGATTCTATAGCGGGGAATACAATGAGCAGTTCTTC. This codes for CSARFYSGEYNEQFF. The V and J genes are TRBV20-1 and TRBJ2-1; TRBD2 aligns across 8 bases. CDR1 is DFQATT and CDR2 is SNEGSKA in the germline V gene (reference sequence). V dropped 2 bases and J dropped 4; count of bases not matched to a gene: 7. The CDR3 contains 15 residues.

The chain employs TRBV28 and TRBJ2-7, with D possibly being TRBD2 (6 bases). The V end lost 3 bases, the J end lost 2 bases, and 11 bases lay between the germline ends. Looked up from germline, CDR1 is MDHEN and CDR2 is SYDVKM. The CDR3 has 14 amino acids. The CDR3 here is CASSFPGLPYEQYF. The CDR3 bases are TGTGCCAGCAGTTTTCCGGGACTTCCCTACGAGCAGTACTTC.

This clonotype came up a few times. The V and J genes are TRBV4-3 and TRBJ2-2; 7 nucleotides align to TRBD2. CDR1 and CDR2 from the germline V gene are LGHNA and YSLEER. Unmatched junction bases numbered 8, after V lost 0 bases and J lost 4 bases. The CDR3 extends over 17 amino acids. The CDR3 nucleotides are TGCGCCAGCAGCCAAGAATTGGGAGGGTGGGGCACCGGGGAGCTGTTTTTT. This codes for CASSQELGGWGTGELFF.

Only one count was recorded for this clonotype. The CDR3 DNA follows: TGTGCCAGCTCACCGGTCGGGTCAACCTACAATGAGCAGTTCTTC. Translation: CASSPVGSTYNEQFF. The chain employs TRBV18 and TRBJ2-1; the D is unclear. This CDR3 comprises 15 residues. Trimming removed 3 bases at V and 2 bases at J, with 11 bases between. Germline V lookup: CDR1 KGHSH, CDR2 LQKENI. Variable domain in full (rest from reference TRBV18 and TRBJ2-1): NAGVMQNPRHLVRRRGQEARLRCSPMKGHSHVYWYRQLPEEGLKFMVYLQKENIIDESGMPKERFSAEFPKEGPSILRIQQVVRGDSAAYFCASSPVGSTYNEQFFGPGTRLTVL.

This clonotype was seen more than once but under ten times. The chain joins TRBV20-1 to TRBJ2-7; TRBD2 matches at 9 bases. Losses at the gene ends were 1 base for V and 6 bases for J; bases not matched to a gene: 13. Germline CDR1 and CDR2: DFQATT and SNEGSKA (reference sequence). The CDR3 runs 16 residues. The CDR3 DNA reads as TGCAGTGCTAGAGTCAGCGGGAGGCACTTGGGAGGCGAGCAGTACTTC. Encoded protein: CSARVSGRHLGGEQYF.

There are a few counts of this clonotype. This chain uses TRBV2 with TRBJ2-3, with D possibly called TRBD1 or TRBD2 (5 bases each). The V end was cut by 7 bases, the J end by 3 bases, with 17 bases between. The germline V gene has CDR1 SNHLY and CDR2 FYNNEI. This CDR3 is 15 amino acids long. The DNA of the CDR3 is TGTGCCAGCACCTCCGGGACCCCAACGACAGATACGCAGTATTTT. This codes for CASTSGTPTTDTQYF.

This clonotype has a handful of counts. The V gene is TRBV14, the J gene TRBJ2-1, with D maybe TRBD1 (6 bases). Germline V gene lookup returns CDR1 SGHDN and CDR2 FVKESK. Trimming removed 0 bases from V and 4 bases from J, with 16 bases in between. The CDR3 consists of 17 residues. CDR3 region: CASSQDHRQVDYNEQFF. The CDR3 nucleotides are TGTGCCAGCAGCCAAGACCATCGACAGGTAGATTACAATGAGCAGTTCTTC. The full variable domain, completed using reference TRBV14 and TRBJ2-1, is EAGVTQFPSHSVIEKGQTVTLRCDPISGHDNLYWYRRVMGKEIKFLLHFVKESKQDESGMPNNRFLAERTGGTYSTLKVQPAELEDSGVYFCASSQDHRQVDYNEQFFGPGTRLTVL.